This TCR beta chain was identified during a study of blood T cells in healthy people across ages. About the research overall: About one barcoded beta molecule per two T cells came from capture by template switching.

Looked up from germline, CDR1 is SNHLY and CDR2 is FYNNEI. The CDR3 loop spans 13 amino acids. The V end was cut by 7 bases, the J end by 6 bases, with 15 bases between. RNA extraction gave at least 5 micrograms of total RNA per sample. Study results and limitations: Unsorted PBMC material precluded a definitive naive versus antigen-experienced comparison.

Turning to this clonotype: Its matching antigen is unknown. A much larger clone sits a single nucleotide away, making a read error possible.

It was with a sample-barcoded 5' primer and a J-beta primer mix that a second PCR of roughly 7 to 12 cycles was run. Each TCR beta cDNA got a 12-nucleotide random molecular identifier. TCRdb itself ran the 5' RACE reads through MiXCR, one entry per CDR3 protein. Found here are over 950,000 distinct CDR3 sequences, approximately 38% of them singletons; the top ten hold around 12%. The V call is TRBV2, the J call TRBJ1-2, with D unclear. This receptor was taken from a young man in good health. Sequencing was performed on blood. The CDR3 DNA is TGTGCCAGCATACTGGTTGGTCCTGATGGCTACACCTTC. Translation gives CASILVGPDGYTF.